This T cell receptor beta chain was sequenced during a study of shared clonotypes between healthy human individuals. General study results and limits: Some clonotypes were shared by all four sorted-subset donors, while others were not shared. The non-shared ones had lower generation probabilities than the shared ones.

CD4+ cells yielded CD45RA+ naive and CD45RA-negative memory subsets. Here immunoSEQ multiplex PCR was the method, and the copy in TCRdb shows in-frame clones only, minus some. The table lists 1,500,000 or so clones, just under 99% of them singletons. Germline V lookup: CDR1 LNHDA, CDR2 SQIVND (reference sequence). The CDR3 extends over 14 amino acids. Trimming stripped 7 bases from V and 3 bases from J, with 16 bases between. As to this clone: No antigen is known for it.

The TCR comes from a man aged 25-45 years in good health. This chain connects TRBV19 to TRBJ2-7, with D perhaps being TRBD1 or TRBD2 (5 bases each). The sample consisted of naive CD4+ T cells sorted from blood. This sample's subset: CD45RA+ positively selected. The CDR3 loop is CASKVRGQDYEQYF. The CDR3, as DNA: TGTGCCAGTAAGGTGAGGGGTCAGGACTACGAGCAGTACTTC.